This entry lists 30 T cell receptor beta chains sequenced from one sample in a study of T-cell reconstitution after alpha-beta-depleted transplantation in children. During its preparation, the TCRbeta library received unique molecular identifiers. TCRdb re-derived calls from the PCR reads in MiXCR, one entry per CDR3 protein. Of a few hundred thousand distinct CDR3 sequences detected, 25% to 30% appear once; the ten largest clones hold under 45%. Here the sequenced sample was PBMCs, taken before TCRalphabeta/CD19-depleted stem cell transplant. The receptors shown here come from a boy younger than two with Wiskott-Aldrich syndrome, due to receive a stem cell transplant.

This clonotype was seen a few times. V and J are TRBV7-2 and TRBJ2-1, with D perhaps TRBD2 (6 bases). Germline V CDR1 and CDR2: SGHTA, FQGNSA. The CDR3 is 16 amino acids. The V end was cut by 3 bases, the J end by 7 bases, with 19 bases between. CDR3 region: CASSFPSVGGKNEQFF. As DNA, the CDR3 is TGTGCCAGCAGCTTCCCTTCTGTGGGGGGTAAAAATGAGCAGTTCTTC.

This clonotype turned up a few times. This chain connects TRBV4-1 to TRBJ2-5; no firm D call. The CDR3 runs 15 residues. Germline-derived CDR1 and CDR2 are MGHRA and YSYEKL. The V gene lost 2 bases and the J gene lost 3 bases, with 13 bases spanning the gap. This CDR3 reads CASSQSSNPEETQYF. Written as DNA, the CDR3 is TGCGCCAGCAGCCAAAGTTCCAATCCGGAAGAGACCCAGTACTTC.

The rearrangement links TRBV5-1 to TRBJ2-2; D is possibly TRBD2 (5 bases). From germline, CDR1 is SGHRS and CDR2 YFSETQ. The V gene lost 4 bases and the J gene lost 5 bases, with 15 bases spanning the gap. The CDR3 has 15 residues. The CDR3 protein is CASSPPDGGTGELFF. CDR3 in DNA: TGCGCCAGCAGCCCACCGGACGGAGGAACCGGGGAGCTGTTTTTT.

J is TRBJ2-1 and V is TRBV12-3 or TRBV12-4; 10 nucleotides line up with TRBD2. This CDR3 has 16 amino acids. With V trimmed by 5 bases and J by 6 bases, 10 bases remained unmatched. This CDR3 is CASSPDPAGGINEQFF. CDR3 in DNA: TGTGCCAGCAGTCCCGACCCAGCGGGAGGGATCAATGAGCAGTTCTTC.

This clonotype was counted only a few times. The V and J genes are TRBV6-1 and TRBJ1-6; D unresolved. Per the germline V gene, CDR1 is MNHNS and CDR2 is SASEGT. V was cut by 5 bases and J by 7 bases, with 15 bases left in between. This CDR3 has 15 residues. The CDR3 region is CASSTTGSWNSPLHF. In DNA, the CDR3 is TGTGCCAGCAGTACCACGGGCAGTTGGAATTCACCCCTCCACTTT.

CDR3 DNA sequence: TGCAGTGCTAGGACCCCCTTTGCGGATTCACCCCTCCACTTT. Its protein is CSARTPFADSPLHF. The chain carries TRBV20-1 and TRBJ1-6; D unresolved. Germline V gene data show CDR1 as DFQATT and CDR2 as SNEGSKA (reference sequence). This CDR3 has 14 residues. V dropped 3 bases and J dropped 8 bases, with 14 bases sitting between them.

V gene TRBV9 combines with J gene TRBJ2-2; D gene ambiguous. Germline CDR1 reads SGDLS; CDR2 reads YYNGEE. The CDR3 extends over 12 amino acids. Trimming removed 6 bases at V and 4 bases at J, with 7 bases between. The CDR3, as DNA: TGTGCCAGCAAGCCGGGCACCGGGGAGCTGTTTTTT. It codes for CASKPGTGELFF.

The chain joins TRBV28 to TRBJ2-1; tentative D call: TRBD2 (5 bases). V lost 6 bases, J lost 4 bases, and 19 bases lay in between. The CDR3 runs to 16 residues. Looked up from germline, CDR1 is MDHEN and CDR2 is SYDVKM. The CDR3 protein is CASRIPGNPLYNEQFF. The CDR3 nucleotides read TGTGCCAGCAGGATCCCGGGGAACCCGCTTTACAATGAGCAGTTCTTC.

The rearrangement joins TRBV11-2 to TRBJ2-7; weak D call: TRBD1 (5 bases). The CDR3 consists of 15 residues. Germline CDR1 reads SGHAT; CDR2 reads FQNNGV. With 7 bases removed from V and 3 bases from J, the gap between germline ends came to 19 bases. The CDR3 spells CASKFGDSQGYEQYF. The CDR3 region has the DNA TGTGCCAGCAAGTTCGGTGACAGCCAAGGCTACGAGCAGTACTTC.

This clonotype has a handful of counts. The rearrangement links TRBV20-1 to TRBJ2-5, with 9 bases aligning to TRBD2. There are 13 residues in the CDR3. V shed 7 bases, J shed 4 bases, and the junction held 7 bases outside the gene matches. Germline lookup yields CDR1 DFQATT and CDR2 SNEGSKA (reference sequence). The CDR3 nucleotides read TGCAGTGGGGCGGGAGGGCCAGGAGAGACCCAGTACTTC. It encodes CSGAGGPGETQYF.

The genes are TRBV20-1 and TRBJ1-1; no definite D call. V gave up 6 bases and J gave up 4 bases, with 9 bases separating them. The germline gives CDR1 DFQATT, CDR2 SNEGSKA (reference sequence). This CDR3 contains 11 residues. In DNA form, the CDR3 reads TGCAGTGCCCGGACGGGCACTGAAGCTTTCTTT. This sequence encodes CSARTGTEAFF.

This clonotype has a handful of counts. The CDR3, as DNA: TGCAGTGCTAGAGTTGCGAGACTTCTGACAGAGACCCAGTACTTC. It translates to CSARVARLLTETQYF. This chain uses TRBV20-1 with TRBJ2-5; the D is unclear. The V and J ends lost 1 base and 4 bases respectively, with 16 bases between them. The CDR3 spans 15 residues. Germline V gene lookup returns CDR1 DFQATT and CDR2 SNEGSKA (reference sequence).

In this sample, this clonotype turned up a few times. This chain uses TRBV21-1 with TRBJ1-5. TRBV21-1 is annotated as a pseudogene. The CDR3 consists of 17 residues. The CDR3 DNA reads TGTGCCAGCAGCAAAGAAGAACAGGGAGGGATCAATCAGCCCCAGCATTTT. It is translated as CASSKEEQGGINQPQHF.

This clonotype was observed a few times. The chain recombines TRBV6-2 or TRBV6-3 with TRBJ2-1; D possibly corresponds to TRBD2 (5 bases). Germline CDR1 reads MNHEY; CDR2 reads SVGEGT. This CDR3 region has 16 residues. V shed 4 bases and J shed 6 bases, with 19 bases lying between them. Here the CDR3 reads CASSSRSSPIVNEQFF. The CDR3 nucleotides read TGTGCCAGCAGTTCGCGGTCTAGCCCGATCGTCAATGAGCAGTTCTTC.

The chain joins TRBV5-1 to TRBJ2-6; possible D gene TRBD2, 6 bases. CDR3 length: 16 residues. Deletions cut 4 bases from V and 1 base from J, with 12 bases between. The germline V gene has CDR1 SGHRS and CDR2 YFSETQ. CDR3 nucleotides: TGCGCCAGCAGCGATGGGGGAGGATCTGGGGCCAACGTCCTGACTTTC. It specifies CASSDGGGSGANVLTF.

CDR3 nucleotide sequence: TGCGCCAGCAGCTTAGGAGGACCAGAGACCCAGTACTTC. This sequence encodes CASSLGGPETQYF. The chain recombines TRBV5-1 with TRBJ2-5; maybe TRBD2 (5 bases). The CDR3 is 13 residues long. Germline assignment: CDR1 SGHRS and CDR2 YFSETQ. V lost 2 bases and J lost 4, with 9 bases in between.

The gene calls are TRBV29-1 and TRBJ2-5; D gene ambiguous. The CDR3 has 12 amino acids. The V and J ends lost 3 bases and 0 bases respectively, with 5 bases between them. Germline V lookup: CDR1 SQVTM, CDR2 ANQGSEA. The CDR3 here is CSVDPYQETQYF. CDR3 in DNA: TGCAGCGTTGATCCGTACCAAGAGACCCAGTACTTC.

The gene calls are TRBV3-1 and TRBJ2-7; 10 positions match TRBD1. Per germline, CDR1 LGHDT and CDR2 YNNKEL (reference sequence). This CDR3 region has 14 residues. Trimming at V came to 8 bases and at J to 3 bases, leaving 7 bases not matched to a gene. CDR3 DNA sequence: TGTGCCAGCTGCTCCCGGGACAGGGGCTACGAGCAGTACTTC. Translating it yields CASCSRDRGYEQYF.

This clonotype occurred many times. The chain combines TRBV29-1 with TRBJ2-7; D remains ambiguous. This CDR3 comprises 15 residues. V lost 0 bases to trimming and J lost 0 bases, with 12 bases between them. The germline V gene encodes CDR1 SQVTM and CDR2 ANQGSEA. DNA of the CDR3: TGCAGCGTTGAAGATCGACGGATCTCCTCCTACGAGCAGTACTTC. Protein: CSVEDRRISSYEQYF.

The CDR3, as DNA: TGTGCCAGCAGCCCCCAAAGGGAGGATGAGCAGTTCTTC. Its translation: CASSPQREDEQFF. The J gene is TRBJ2-1, the V gene TRBV7-9, with a possible D match to TRBD2 (6 bases). CDR3 length equals 13 residues. Per the germline V gene, CDR1 is SEHNR and CDR2 is FQNEAQ (reference sequence). Between the trimmed V and J ends, which lost 5 bases and 8 bases, there was a span of 13 bases.

The CDR3 sequence is CASSQARGLWNNEQFF. In DNA form, the CDR3 reads TGTGCCAGCAGCCAAGCCAGGGGGCTTTGGAACAATGAGCAGTTCTTC. This rearrangement joins TRBV3-1 to TRBJ2-1; 8 bases line up with TRBD1. The V gene's germline CDR1 is LGHDT and CDR2 YNNKEL (reference sequence). The CDR3 is made up of 16 amino acids. V trimming: 1 base; J trimming: 5 bases; junction bases outside the gene matches: 7.

The table lists this clonotype with a few counts. This chain links TRBV27 with TRBJ2-1, with 8 bases aligning to TRBD2. CDR1 and CDR2 (germline): MNHEY, SMNVEV (reference sequence). Trimming at V came to 5 bases and at J to 11 bases, leaving 8 bases not matched to a gene. The CDR3 covers 13 residues. The CDR3 DNA sequence: TGTGCCAGCAGTGAACGTAGCGGGGAGAAGCAGTTCTTC. Translation: CASSERSGEKQFF.

This clonotype was seen a handful of times. The J gene is TRBJ2-6, the V gene TRBV20-1; 7 bases are shared with TRBD2. From germline, CDR1 is DFQATT and CDR2 SNEGSKA (reference sequence). The J segment lost 2 bases and the V segment lost 6 bases, leaving 7 bases of the junction unmatched. The CDR3 has 15 amino acids. CDR3 nucleotide sequence: TGCAGTGCAACTCTTGCGGGGGCTGGGGCCAACGTCCTGACTTTC. Its protein is CSATLAGAGANVLTF.

The table lists this clonotype with a few counts. This chain connects TRBV6-1 to TRBJ1-2, with D possibly matching TRBD1 (6 bases). Germline CDR1 MNHNS, CDR2 SASEGT. Trimming shortened V by 6 bases and J by 8 bases, and 16 bases separated the two germline ends. The CDR3 runs 13 residues. CDR3 sequence (DNA): TGTGCCAGCAGGAACGACAGGTTGGCCGGCTACACCTTC. Translated, it gives CASRNDRLAGYTF.

This clonotype is a singleton in its sample. The chain has TRBV5-1 and TRBJ1-2; possibly TRBD1 for D (6 bases). Germline CDR1 reads SGHRS; CDR2 reads YFSETQ. Trimming cost V 1 base and J 5 bases, with 12 bases left between them. The CDR3 runs 14 residues. CDR3 nucleotide sequence: TGCGCCAGCAGCTTGCTGGACAGCTCTTATGGCTACACCTTC. It translates to CASSLLDSSYGYTF.

This chain connects TRBV4-1 to TRBJ2-1; 8 bases align to TRBD2. With 4 bases clipped from V and 2 bases from J, the junction kept 10 bases outside the gene matches. This CDR3 region has 17 residues. CDR1 is MGHRA and CDR2 is YSYEKL in the germline V gene. The CDR3 DNA follows: TGCGCCAGCAGCCCTCCCGGGGGACTAGGGACCTACAATGAGCAGTTCTTC. Its translation: CASSPPGGLGTYNEQFF.

V and J are TRBV27 and TRBJ1-4, with 8 nucleotides matching TRBD1. Germline V gene lookup returns CDR1 MNHEY and CDR2 SMNVEV (reference sequence). The CDR3 has 13 amino acids. After removal of 4 bases from V and 6 bases from J, the junction contained 1 base not matched to a gene. The CDR3 region is CASSWTGYEKLFF. The CDR3 DNA is TGTGCCAGCAGTTGGACAGGGTATGAAAAACTGTTTTTT. The variable domain in full, completed from reference TRBV27 and TRBJ1-4, reads EAQVTQNPRYLITVTGKKLTVTCSQNMNHEYMSWYRQDPGLGLRQIYYSMNVEVTDKGDVPEGYKVSRKEKRNFPLILESPSPNQTSLYFCASSWTGYEKLFFGSGTQLSVL.

The CDR3 DNA reads as TGTGCCAGCAGCTCTAGGGTGGGCACCCCTTACGAGCAGTACTTC. Protein: CASSSRVGTPYEQYF. The chain is built from TRBV7-6 and TRBJ2-7; the D is unclear. In germline, CDR1 is SGHVS, CDR2 FNYEAQ. The CDR3 sequence is 15 residues long. Trimming took off 4 bases at V and 4 bases at J, with 17 bases between the two ends.

The chain employs TRBV7-6 and TRBJ2-7, with D perhaps matching TRBD1 (6 bases). CDR1 is SGHVS, CDR2 FNYEAQ, per germline. Trimming stripped 2 bases from V and 2 bases from J, with 13 bases between. CDR3 length: 15 residues. The CDR3 loop is CASSLSTGPTYEQYF. The DNA for the CDR3 is TGTGCCAGCAGCTTAAGTACAGGGCCGACCTACGAGCAGTACTTC.

The J gene is TRBJ2-1, the V gene TRBV30; 8 nucleotides line up with TRBD2. Per the germline V gene, CDR1 is GTSNPN and CDR2 is SVGIG (reference sequence). Losses at the gene ends were 2 bases for V and 7 bases for J; bases not matched to a gene: 13. The CDR3 loop spans 16 amino acids. The CDR3 bases are TGTGCCTGGAGTTCCCCGACGGGAGGGCCGAAGAATGAGCAGTTCTTC. Its protein product is CAWSSPTGGPKNEQFF.